The present T cell receptor (beta chain) was sequenced within a study of patients and donors after allogeneic stem cell transplantation. Looked up from germline, CDR1 is DFQATT and CDR2 is SNEGSKA (reference sequence). Trimming removed 2 bases at V and 0 bases at J, with 12 bases between. The CDR3 runs 15 residues. TCRdb itself ran the RT-PCR reads through MiXCR, one entry per CDR3 protein. The sample lists about 160,000 distinct CDR3 sequences, roughly 22% seen once, with 25% to 30% in the top ten. The chain joins TRBV20-1 to TRBJ2-3; possibly TRBD1 for D (6 bases). The source of this sequence is a human donor who was either an allogeneic HSCT recipient or a stem cell or donor lymphocyte infusion donor (not recorded which). It is not recorded whose cells these are; they may come from a transplant donor. Sequencing was performed on blood, either unsorted or a sorted T cell fraction (not recorded which). In DNA, the CDR3 is TGCAGTGCTAGATGGGGGCCTGATAGCACAGATACGCAGTATTTT. It encodes CSARWGPDSTDTQYF.